The 14 T cell receptor beta chains given below trace back to one sample, sequenced in a study of T cells in women clearing cervical HPV infection. The assay was immunoSEQ multiplex PCR, and TCRdb's table has in-frame clones only and misses some. The sample has 31,000 or so clones. The sequenced material came from blood buffy coat. All receptors come from a woman between 18 and 70 years old with a cervical HPV16 infection that either progressed to CIN3+ or cleared (not recorded which).

Comment on this clone: The read terminates 3 residues before the CDR3 end, so the remaining end is supplied by the germline J gene. The genes are TRBV5-6 and TRBJ2-1; TRBD2 is a possible D gene (5 bases). This CDR3 has 13 amino acids. V lost 0 bases to trimming and J lost 7 bases, with 8 bases between them. Germline CDR1 is SGHDT and CDR2 is YYEEEE. This CDR3 reads CASSLGRTNEQFF. The covered CDR3 bases are TGTGCCAGCAGCTTGGGACGGACTAATGAG.

On this clone: The read falls 3 residues short of the CDR3 end, and the missing part is taken from the germline J gene. V is TRBV20-1 and J is TRBJ1-6; 9 positions agree with TRBD1. Per germline, CDR1 DFQATT and CDR2 SNEGSKA (reference sequence). Trimming at V came to 3 bases and at J to 10 bases, leaving 7 bases not matched to a gene. CDR3 size: 14 residues. CDR3 DNA, as far as it was read: TGCAGTGCTAGTCACAGGGGGCAGGGATCACCC. Translating it yields CSASHRGQGSP. The CDR3 reads in full as CSASHRGQGSPLHF.

Points on this clone: Sequencing ends 3 residues short of the CDR3 end; the germline J gene provides the rest. This chain joins TRBV20-1 and TRBJ1-2; 7 bases fit TRBD1. Losses at the gene ends were 0 bases for V and 3 bases for J; bases not matched to a gene: 7. The CDR3 runs to 15 residues. Germline CDR1 DFQATT, CDR2 SNEGSKA (reference sequence). The sequenced CDR3 bases are TGCAGTGCTAGAGATCGGGGAGGGGGCGACTATGGC. Amino acids: CSARDRGGGDYG. The CDR3, in full, reads CSARDRGGGDYGYTF.

As to this clone: Read sequence stops 3 residues before the CDR3 end, and the germline J gene provides the missing end. V gene TRBV19 combines with J gene TRBJ1-2; 10 bases are shared with TRBD1. J gave up 6 bases and V 6 bases, and 4 bases lay outside the gene matches. Germline V gene data show CDR1 as LNHDA and CDR2 as SQIVND (reference sequence). This CDR3 is built from 13 residues. CDR3 sequence reads: CASSPTGGHGYTF. The part of the CDR3 DNA that was read is TGTGCCAGTAGCCCGACAGGGGGCCATGGC.

Regarding this clone: The read terminates 3 residues ahead of where the CDR3 ends, so the germline J gene completes it. This chain connects TRBV18 to TRBJ2-3, with no clear D. The CDR3 length is 14 residues. Germline V gene data show CDR1 as KGHSH and CDR2 as LQKENI. The sequenced CDR3 bases are TGTGCCAGCTCACCACAACAGTCCCAAGAGACG. Amino acid sequence: CASSPQQSQET. The whole CDR3 sequence is CASSPQQSQETQYF.

Details on this clone: The read terminates 3 residues ahead of where the CDR3 ends, so the germline J gene completes it. The chain employs TRBV6-1 and TRBJ2-2, with D possibly TRBD1 on 6 matching bases. This CDR3 has 13 residues. The germline V gene encodes CDR1 MNHNS and CDR2 SASEGT. CDR3 DNA (partial): TGTGCCAGCAGTGGACAGGATAATTCACCG. This sequence encodes CASSGQDNSP. The whole CDR3 protein is CASSGQDNSPLFF.

The sequenced part of the CDR3 DNA is TGTGCCAGTAGTATATCAATCAGGGGCACCGGGGAG. Translation: CASSISIRGTGE. The whole CDR3 sequence is CASSISIRGTGELFF. The rearrangement uses TRBV19 and TRBJ2-2, with D possibly being TRBD1 (6 bases). Read sequence stops 3 residues before the CDR3 end, and the germline J gene provides the missing end. Germline V gene sequence: CDR1 LNHDA, CDR2 SQIVND (reference sequence). V was trimmed by 2 bases and J by 4 bases, leaving 11 bases between them. The CDR3 covers 15 residues.

Here the CDR3 reads CSASTSRGPQETQYF. The sequenced CDR3 bases are TGCAGTGCTTCTACGAGCAGGGGGCCCCAAGAGACG. The chain joins TRBV20-1 to TRBJ2-3; 8 bases are shared with TRBD1. The read stops 3 residues short of the end of the CDR3; the missing end is completed from the germline J gene. This CDR3 is built from 15 residues. Germline CDR1 and CDR2: DFQATT and SNEGSKA (reference sequence).

Concerning this clone: The CDR3 end falls 3 residues outside the read, so it is completed with the germline J gene. The chain uses TRBV20-1 and TRBJ2-7, with 7 bases identical to TRBD2. This CDR3 has 14 amino acids. J was trimmed by 3 bases and V by 4 bases; bases with no gene match: 9. In germline, CDR1 is DFQATT, CDR2 SNEGSKA (reference sequence). The covered CDR3 bases are TGCAGTGCTACCATTGCTAGCGGCTACTACGAG. Its translation is CSATIASGYYE. The whole CDR3 reads CSATIASGYYEQYF.

Regarding this clone: The read ends 3 residues before the CDR3 terminus; that terminus is restored from the germline J gene. V is TRBV18 and J is TRBJ1-1, with TRBD1 matching 7 bases. J was trimmed by 5 bases and V by 0 bases; bases with no gene match: 6. This CDR3 is 15 amino acids long. Germline V gives CDR1 KGHSH, CDR2 LQKENI. The covered CDR3 bases are TGTGCCAGCTCACCACCTACGGGACAGAGAACTGAA. This gives the protein CASSPPTGQRTE. The complete CDR3 protein is CASSPPTGQRTEAFF. The whole variable domain, filled in from reference TRBV18 and TRBJ1-1, reads NAGVMQNPRHLVRRRGQEARLRCSPMKGHSHVYWYRQLPEEGLKFMVYLQKENIIDESGMPKERFSAEFPKEGPSILRIQQVVRGDSAAYFCASSPPTGQRTEAFFGQGTRLTVV.

Comments on this clone: The read halts 3 residues ahead of the CDR3 end, with the missing end drawn from the germline J gene. J is TRBJ1-2 and V is TRBV20-1, with 8 bases that match TRBD1. The ends lost 3 bases at V and 7 bases at J; junction bases unmatched: 7. CDR1 is DFQATT, CDR2 SNEGSKA, per germline (reference sequence). The CDR3 consists of 13 residues. The part of the CDR3 DNA that was read is TGCAGTGCTAGTATGACAGGGGAGTCTGGC. Translated, it gives CSASMTGESG. The whole CDR3 protein is CSASMTGESGYTF.

A note on this clone: The read terminates 3 residues before the CDR3 end, so the remaining end is supplied by the germline J gene. This sequence joins TRBV7-2 and TRBJ2-4; D might be TRBD1 (6 bases). Germline V CDR1 and CDR2: SGHTA, FQGNSA. The CDR3 extends over 15 amino acids. CDR3 sequence: CASSPQADSSYGQYF. CDR3 DNA (partial): TGTGCCAGCAGCCCTCAAGCGGACAGTTCCTATGGT. Full variable domain (rest looked up from reference TRBV7-2 and TRBJ2-4): GAGVSQSPSNKVTEKGKDVELRCDPISGHTALYWYRQSLGQGLEFLIYFQGNSAPDKSGLPSDRFSAERTGGSVSTLTIQRTQQEDSAVYLCASSPQADSSYGQYFGAGTRLSVL.

On this clone itself: The CDR3 goes on 3 residues after the read ends, and that part is filled in from the germline J gene. The J gene is TRBJ1-4, the V gene TRBV30; D is possibly TRBD1 (6 bases). CDR1 is GTSNPN, CDR2 SVGIG, per germline (reference sequence). CDR3 length: 15 residues. V shed 0 bases and J shed 7 bases, with 15 bases lying between them. The sequenced part of the CDR3 DNA is TGTGCCTGGAGTGTACAGGGAGGAGGGGGTGAAAAA. This codes for CAWSVQGGGGEK. The full CDR3 sequence reads CAWSVQGGGGEKLFF.

With regard to this clone: The read ends 3 residues before the CDR3 terminus; that terminus is restored from the germline J gene. This chain uses TRBV5-1 with TRBJ2-4; possible D gene TRBD2, 5 bases. This CDR3 has 15 amino acids. CDR1 and CDR2 from the germline V gene are SGHRS and YFSETQ. CDR3 region: CASSLAKPDDYGQYF. CDR3 DNA (partial): TGCGCCAGCAGCTTGGCTAAACCAGACGACTATGGT.